Presented here are 3 T cell receptor beta chains from one specimen sequenced in a study of neoadjuvant nivolumab and ipilimumab in lung cancer. Profiling relied on immunoSEQ multiplex PCR, and the TCRdb table lists in-frame clones only, not all of them. Seen here are some 37,000 clones, roughly nine tenths observed once, and the top ten hold roughly 3.4%. The sequencing used peripheral blood, collected before neoadjuvant nivolumab, alone or with ipilimumab. The origin of the receptors is an adult with non-small cell lung cancer.

This clone appeared a single time. This chain joins TRBV6-1 and TRBJ1-4; 7 positions agree with TRBD1. The ends lost 8 bases at V and 4 bases at J; junction bases unmatched: 7. The CDR3 has 14 residues. CDR1 is MNHNS and CDR2 is SASEGT in the germline V gene. The CDR3 protein is CASLPGTDNEKLFF. In DNA, the CDR3 is TGTGCCAGCCTTCCCGGGACAGATAATGAAAAACTGTTTTTT.

V and J are TRBV4-2 and TRBJ2-3, with D possibly being TRBD1 (6 bases). Trimming took off 3 bases at V and 0 bases at J, with 16 bases between the two ends. Germline CDR1 LGHNA, CDR2 YNFKEQ. This CDR3 is 17 amino acids long. CDR3 residues: CASSHTLDSPSTDTQYF. CDR3 bases: TGTGCCAGCAGCCACACCCTGGACAGCCCTAGCACAGATACGCAGTATTTT.

The chain uses TRBV7-9 and TRBJ1-2, with 9 bases matching TRBD1. J lost 2 bases, V lost 6 bases, and 10 bases had no gene match. The CDR3 is 16 residues long. Germline V gene data show CDR1 as SEHNR and CDR2 as FQNEAQ (reference sequence). The CDR3 DNA is TGTGCCAGCAGTCCGACGTACAGGGGGCGGAACTATGGCTACACCTTC. This codes for CASSPTYRGRNYGYTF.